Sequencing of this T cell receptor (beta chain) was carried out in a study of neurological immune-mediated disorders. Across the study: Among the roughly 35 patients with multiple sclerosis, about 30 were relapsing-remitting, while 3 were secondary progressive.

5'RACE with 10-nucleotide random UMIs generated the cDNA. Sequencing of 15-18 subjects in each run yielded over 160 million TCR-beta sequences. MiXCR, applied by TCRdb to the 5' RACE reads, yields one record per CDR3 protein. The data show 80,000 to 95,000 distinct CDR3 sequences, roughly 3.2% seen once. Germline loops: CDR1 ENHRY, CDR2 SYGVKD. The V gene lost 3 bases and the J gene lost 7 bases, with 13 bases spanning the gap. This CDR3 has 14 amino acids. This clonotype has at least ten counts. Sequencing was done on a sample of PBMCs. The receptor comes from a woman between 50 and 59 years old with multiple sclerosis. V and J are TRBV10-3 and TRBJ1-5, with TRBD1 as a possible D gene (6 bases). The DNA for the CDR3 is TGTGCCATCAGTGAACAGGGATGGGGGCAGCCCCAGCATTTT. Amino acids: CAISEQGWGQPQHF.